This T cell receptor beta chain was captured in a study of T-cell memory formation after mild COVID-19. TCRdb reprocessed the 5' RACE reads with MiXCR, giving one entry per CDR3 protein. The top ten hold more than 8% of the sample, which has 450,000 or so distinct CDR3 sequences, around 20% seen once. This clonotype was observed a few times. The CDR3 is made up of 13 amino acids. Germline V CDR1 and CDR2: MNHEY, SVGAGI. V was pared by 3 bases and J by 11 bases, with 13 bases between. The receptor was isolated from an adult woman who had mild COVID-19 (a few samples of this study predate the infection). Cell type and time point are not known. The sequencing sample was made of PBMCs or a T cell subset sorted from them (not recorded which). The chain employs TRBV6-5 and TRBJ1-4; D is unresolved. CDR3 amino acids: CASSYGVGGKLFF. DNA for the CDR3: TGTGCCAGCAGTTATGGGGTTGGCGGGAAACTGTTTTTT.